The entry below describes one TCR beta chain. Its antigen is undetermined. The CDR3 consists of 15 residues. V lost 0 bases and J lost 2, with 11 bases in between. Germline V gene lookup returns CDR1 DFQATT and CDR2 SNEGSKA (reference sequence). The data derive from a study of T cell repertoires in cytomegalovirus infection. Study as a whole: Matching HLA type and CMV infection were both indicated by public TCR beta signatures.

Broader study findings: Clonotype analysis showed dominance of the ex vivo response by HLA-C-restricted CMV-specific TCR beta clonotypes. Carriage of CMV together with the relevant HLA was identifiable through cumulative public TCR beta family frequency.

MiXCR was run by TCRdb on the reads, yielding one entry per CDR3 protein. This table holds 450,000 to 600,000 distinct CDR3 sequences, around 10% found once. This TCR was recovered from a human donor in good health (CMV status not recorded). Some clones in this sample may be carry-over from other donors' samples. Sequenced sample: PBMCs. The chain combines TRBV20-1 with TRBJ2-4, with D unclear. CDR3 sequence (DNA): TGCAGTGCTAGAGATCCCCTACAGACCAAAAACATTCAGTACTTC. Translation: CSARDPLQTKNIQYF.